The present TCR beta chain was sequenced within a study of cytomegalovirus exposure and HLA in healthy donors. Points from the study as a whole: Being productive about 90% or about 30% of the time was typical of most TCR beta V segments in an earlier analysis.

Trimming took 2 bases from V and 5 from J, leaving 8 bases between them. Germline V gene lookup returns CDR1 SGHRS and CDR2 YFSETQ. The CDR3 consists of 12 residues. It was with 60 Vbeta and 13 Jbeta primers that the PCR ran. The data were produced by immunoSEQ multiplex PCR, yet TCRdb's version contains in-frame clones alone and is incomplete. Here the sample spans 100,000 to 150,000 clones, over 80% being singletons. A note on this clone: What it recognizes is unknown.

The rearrangement joins TRBV5-1 to TRBJ2-7, with D uncertain. The receptor was isolated from a man aged 50-60 years in good health and CMV-seronegative. Sequencing was done on a sample of PBMCs. The CDR3 DNA is TGCGCCAGCAGCTTATATTCAGACGAGCAGTACTTC. Translating it yields CASSLYSDEQYF.